The 19 T cell receptor beta chains below were found in one sample sequenced in a study of beta chain features in type 1 diabetes. The authors reverse transcribed all of the isolated RNA, so sequencing captured expressed TCRB transcripts. Only in-frame clones appear in the TCRdb table, and some are missing; sequencing was by immunoSEQ multiplex PCR. The sample records approximately 330,000 clones, more than 9.5% being singletons. The sequenced sample consisted of naive CD4+ T cells from blood. These receptors all come from a woman aged 25 to 39 in good health.

In its sample, this clone was seen a few times. The CDR3 region has the DNA TGCGCCAGCAGCCAAGATCCAGGCAGGAATGAAAAACTGTTTTTT. Translation gives CASSQDPGRNEKLFF. The chain employs TRBV4-3 and TRBJ1-4; D gene unclear. CDR3 length: 15 residues. CDR1 and CDR2 (germline): LGHNA, YSLEER. Deletions cut 0 bases from V and 5 bases from J, with 10 bases between.

This clone was counted only a few times. V and J are TRBV4-3 and TRBJ1-1, with a weak D call TRBD1 (5 bases). The CDR3 runs 15 residues. Germline V gives CDR1 LGHNA, CDR2 YSLEER. V was cut by 0 bases and J by 7 bases, with 15 bases left in between. CDR3 in DNA: TGCGCCAGCAGCCAAGATGGCTGGGGGAGGAATGAAGCTTTCTTT. Residues: CASSQDGWGRNEAFF.

The chain uses TRBV4-2 and TRBJ2-3; 8 bases line up with TRBD2. V lost 4 bases to trimming and J lost 5 bases; unmatched junction nucleotides: 8. The germline V gene has CDR1 LGHNA and CDR2 YNFKEQ. CDR3 length equals 15 residues. DNA of the CDR3: TGTGCCAGCAGCCCCGGGACTAGGCTCGTAGATACGCAGTATTTT. Residues: CASSPGTRLVDTQYF.

The sample holds a few counts of this clone. The chain is built from TRBV4-2 and TRBJ1-1; 7 positions match TRBD1. Trimming at V came to 4 bases and at J to 1 base, leaving 18 bases not matched to a gene. This CDR3 contains 19 residues. CDR1 and CDR2 from the germline V gene are LGHNA and YNFKEQ. The CDR3 here is CASSPWGAPGQNANTEAFF. The DNA for the CDR3 is TGTGCCAGCAGCCCGTGGGGGGCACCGGGACAGAACGCGAACACTGAAGCTTTCTTT.

This clone was counted between two and nine times. The chain uses TRBV18 and TRBJ2-1; no reliable D call. The germline CDR1 and CDR2 sequences are KGHSH and LQKENI. This CDR3 has 13 amino acids. The V end lost 3 bases, the J end lost 8 bases, and 11 bases lay between the germline ends. Here the CDR3 DNA reads TGTGCCAGCTCACCCCCTGGAGTGGATGAGCAGTTCTTC. It encodes CASSPPGVDEQFF.

The chain recombines TRBV28 with TRBJ1-5, with 10 bases fitting TRBD1. Germline CDR1 is MDHEN and CDR2 is SYDVKM. J was trimmed by 3 bases and V by 6 bases; bases with no gene match: 8. The CDR3 spans 16 residues. CDR3 protein: CASSDPGQGNNQPQHF. CDR3 nucleotides: TGTGCCAGCAGCGATCCGGGACAGGGGAACAATCAGCCCCAGCATTTT.

The chain carries TRBV9 and TRBJ2-1; 8 positions match TRBD2. This CDR3 comprises 14 residues. Germline CDR1 and CDR2: SGDLS and YYNGEE. V trimming: 2 bases; J trimming: 9 bases; junction bases outside the gene matches: 7. The CDR3 bases are TGTGCCAGCAGCGTGGGGACTAGTATGAGTGAGCAGTTCTTC. Translated: CASSVGTSMSEQFF.

The CDR3 loop reads CASSLGTPGAYNEQFF. Written as DNA, the CDR3 is TGTGCCAGCAGCTTAGGGACTCCGGGGGCCTACAATGAGCAGTTCTTC. The J gene is TRBJ2-1, the V gene TRBV7-9; tentative D call: TRBD2 (6 bases). The CDR3 loop spans 16 amino acids. V lost 1 base and J lost 2, with 12 bases in between. CDR1 is SEHNR, CDR2 FQNEAQ, per germline (reference sequence).

This chain links TRBV10-3 with TRBJ2-2; D remains unclear. In germline, CDR1 is ENHRY, CDR2 SYGVKD. The length of the CDR3 is 15 residues. Trimming stripped 5 bases from V and 3 bases from J, with 13 bases between. The CDR3 loop is CAISTAAGDTGELFF. In DNA, the CDR3 is TGTGCCATCAGTACCGCGGCTGGCGACACCGGGGAGCTGTTTTTT.

The rearrangement joins TRBV18 to TRBJ2-1; maybe TRBD2 (7 bases). V dropped 2 bases and J dropped 4 bases, with 12 bases sitting between them. This CDR3 is 15 amino acids long. The germline CDR1 and CDR2 sequences are KGHSH and LQKENI. The CDR3 here is CASSPGGASYNEQFF. DNA for the CDR3: TGTGCCAGCTCACCAGGGGGGGCGAGTTACAATGAGCAGTTCTTC. The whole variable domain, filled in from reference TRBV18 and TRBJ2-1, reads NAGVMQNPRHLVRRRGQEARLRCSPMKGHSHVYWYRQLPEEGLKFMVYLQKENIIDESGMPKERFSAEFPKEGPSILRIQQVVRGDSAAYFCASSPGGASYNEQFFGPGTRLTVL.

The table lists this clone with a few counts. This chain links TRBV21-1 with TRBJ2-7; the table's D call, TRBD2, was not checked against the DNA. TRBV21-1 is assigned pseudogene status. The CDR3 is made up of 14 amino acids. The CDR3 nucleotides read TGTGCCAGCAGCCGAGGTCAGTTCTCCTACGAGCAGTACTTC. Its protein is CASSRGQFSYEQYF.

This clone was counted a few times. The chain couples TRBV7-9 to TRBJ2-3; 7 nucleotides agree with TRBD1. J gave up 1 base and V 5 bases, and 6 bases lay outside the gene matches. In germline, CDR1 is SEHNR, CDR2 FQNEAQ (reference sequence). This CDR3 has 15 amino acids. The DNA for the CDR3 is TGTGCCAGCAGCGGGATGGGACAGCGCACAGATACGCAGTATTTT. It specifies CASSGMGQRTDTQYF.

Written as DNA, the CDR3 is TGTGCCTGGAGGCCATCGCCGCGGGGAGGCTACACCTTC. Its translation is CAWRPSPRGGYTF. V gene TRBV30 combines with J gene TRBJ1-2; D not certain. Germline CDR1 is GTSNPN and CDR2 is SVGIG (reference sequence). The CDR3 spans 13 residues. V lost 3 bases, J lost 8 bases, and 16 bases lay in between.

This chain connects TRBV5-1 to TRBJ2-4; TRBD1 agrees at 8 bases. With V trimmed by 4 bases and J by 5 bases, 5 bases remained unmatched. The germline V gene has CDR1 SGHRS and CDR2 YFSETQ. CDR3 length: 14 amino acids. The CDR3 spells CASSLLDRENIQYF. CDR3 in DNA: TGCGCCAGCAGCCTACTGGACAGGGAAAACATTCAGTACTTC.

The rearrangement joins TRBV19 to TRBJ2-3; maybe TRBD2 (7 bases). Trimming took off 2 bases at V and 4 bases at J, with 10 bases between the two ends. This CDR3 region has 14 residues. From germline, CDR1 is LNHDA and CDR2 SQIVND (reference sequence). CDR3 amino acids: CASSIRGAADTQYF. The CDR3 DNA reads TGTGCCAGTAGTATACGGGGGGCCGCAGATACGCAGTATTTT.

This chain uses TRBV4-2 with TRBJ1-1; tentatively, D is TRBD1 (6 bases). CDR3 length: 15 residues. V dropped 0 bases and J dropped 11 bases, with 19 bases sitting between them. Germline V gene data show CDR1 as LGHNA and CDR2 as YNFKEQ. The CDR3 here is CASSQEVPGGAQAFF. CDR3 sequence (DNA): TGTGCCAGCAGCCAAGAGGTTCCGGGGGGCGCGCAGGCTTTCTTT.

The chain combines TRBV7-3 with TRBJ2-1; 9 bases map to TRBD2. CDR1 and CDR2 (germline): SGHTA, FQGTGA. The length of the CDR3 is 17 residues. Trimming cost V 0 bases and J 4 bases; bases outside gene matches: 7. CDR3 DNA: TGTGCCAGCAGCTTAACTCTGGCTAGCGGGAAGTACAATGAGCAGTTCTTC. This gives the protein CASSLTLASGKYNEQFF.

The table lists this clone with a few counts. The J gene is TRBJ2-2, the V gene TRBV6-5; 8 nucleotides match TRBD1. After removal of 6 bases from V and 4 bases from J, the junction contained 7 bases not matched to a gene. Germline loops: CDR1 MNHEY, CDR2 SVGAGI. The length of the CDR3 is 15 residues. Here the CDR3 DNA reads TGTGCCAGCAGCCGCGGACAGGGCGGCACCGGGGAGCTGTTTTTT. Its protein product is CASSRGQGGTGELFF.

J is TRBJ2-5 and V is TRBV7-9; 13 bases line up with TRBD2. The length of the CDR3 is 16 residues. The V segment lost 5 bases and the J segment 4 bases; nucleotides outside the gene matches: 7. Germline CDR1 and CDR2: SEHNR and FQNEAQ (reference sequence). In nucleotides, the CDR3 is TGTGCCAGCAGCCCTTGGACTAGCGGGAGTGCAGAGACCCAGTACTTC. Translating gives CASSPWTSGSAETQYF. The variable domain in full, completed from reference TRBV7-9 and TRBJ2-5, reads DTGVSQNPRHKITKRGQNVTFRCDPISEHNRLYWYRQTLGQGPEFLTYFQNEAQLEKSRLLSDRFSAERPKGSFSTLEIQRTEQGDSAMYLCASSPWTSGSAETQYFGPGTRLLVL.